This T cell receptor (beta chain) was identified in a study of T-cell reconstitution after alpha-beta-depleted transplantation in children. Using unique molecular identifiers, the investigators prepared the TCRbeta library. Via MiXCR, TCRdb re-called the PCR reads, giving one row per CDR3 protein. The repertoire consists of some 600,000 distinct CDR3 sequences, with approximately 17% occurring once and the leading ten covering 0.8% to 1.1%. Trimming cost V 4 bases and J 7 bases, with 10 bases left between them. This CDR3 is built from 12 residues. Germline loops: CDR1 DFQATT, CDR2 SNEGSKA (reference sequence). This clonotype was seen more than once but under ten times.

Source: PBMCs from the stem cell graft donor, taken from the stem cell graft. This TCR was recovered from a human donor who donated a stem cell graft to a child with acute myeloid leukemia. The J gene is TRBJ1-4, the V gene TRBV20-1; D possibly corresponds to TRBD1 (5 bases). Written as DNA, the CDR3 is TGCAGTGCTACGGGGAGGGGTGAAAAACTGTTTTTT. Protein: CSATGRGEKLFF.